This T cell receptor (beta chain) derives from a study of technical replicates of blood from a few donors. V gave up 8 bases and J gave up 3 bases; unmatched junction bases: 13. Germline V gene lookup returns CDR1 GTSNPN and CDR2 SVGIG (reference sequence). The CDR3 runs 15 residues. Here immunoSEQ multiplex PCR was the method, and the copy in TCRdb shows in-frame clones only, minus some. The sample lists about 7,200 clones; 95% to 97% were seen once. This sequence originates from a human donor in good health. Sequencing used PBMCs. The rearrangement uses TRBV30 and TRBJ1-3; 7 bases agree with TRBD1. CDR3 region: CAGNRGSWGGNTIYF. Written as DNA, the CDR3 is TGTGCCGGCAACAGGGGTTCGTGGGGTGGAAACACCATATATTTT.